This is a list of T cell receptor beta chains from one sample in a study of tumor and adjacent non-tumor tissue in lung cancer. Using its own MiXCR run on the multiplex PCR reads, TCRdb lists one record per CDR3 protein. The sample contains under 150,000 distinct CDR3 sequences, approximately 64% of which appear only once. The sequenced sample consisted of lung tumor tissue. Receptor source: a man aged 55 to 69 with small cell lung cancer. The CDR3 runs from the conserved cysteine through the conserved F or W. The D gene is left open where the match is weak. Expanded clones are given a class, and other clones once, few, many or no size at all.

TRBJ2-3	TRBV20-1	NA	NA	TGCAGTGCTAGTAATGCTGGGCTCTTTGATACAGATACGCAGTATTTT	CSASNAGLFDTDTQYF
TRBJ2-5	TRBV6-6	NA	NA	TGTGCCAGCAGTTACTTTGGTCAAGAGACCCAGTACTTC	CASSYFGQETQYF
TRBJ2-1	TRBV20-1	NA	NA	TGCAGTACTAGAGACCCTGAGGAGACTGAACAGTTCTTC	CSTRDPEETEQFF
TRBJ2-1	TRBV19	NA	NA	TGTGCCACCTCAGAGGGGGGACCAACTGAGCAGTTATTC	CATSEGGPTEQLF
TRBJ2-2	TRBV28	NA	many	TGTGCCAGCAGCCCTGGGGGGATCGGCACCGGGGAGCTGTTTTTT	CASSPGGIGTGELFF
TRBJ2-7	TRBV11-2	TRBD2	NA	TGTGCAATCAGCTTAGGGTTCCCCACTCGACTAGCGAGATACGAGCAGTACTTC	CAISLGFPTRLARYEQYF
TRBJ2-3	TRBV6-2/TRBV6-3	NA	NA	TGTGCCAGCAGTTACACCGGAGATACGCAGTATTTT	CASSYTGDTQYF
TRBJ2-7	TRBV7-9	TRBD2	NA	TGTGCCAGTAGCCTTGGTCGCGGGAGTTACGAGCAGTACTTC	CASSLGRGSYEQYF
TRBJ1-5	TRBV12-3/TRBV12-4	TRBD1	NA	TGTGCCAGCACCATTGACAGGGCTAATCAGCCCCAGCATTTT	CASTIDRANQPQHF
TRBJ2-1	TRBV28	NA	many	TGTGCCACTACCTTGGGAGCGCCCAGCTCCTACAATGAGCAGTTCTTC	CATTLGAPSSYNEQFF
TRBJ2-2	TRBV20-1	NA	NA	TGCAGTGCTAGACCGAACCTAGCGTTTCACAGCGGGGAGCTGTTTTTT	CSARPNLAFHSGELFF
TRBJ1-1	TRBV28	NA	NA	TGTGCCAGCAGTCCCCCTGGGGGGGGCACTGAAGCTTTCTTT	CASSPPGGGTEAFF
TRBJ2-2	TRBV10-3	NA	NA	TGTGCCATCAGTAATAGCGGTTTCAACGCCGGGGAGCTGTTTTTT	CAISNSGFNAGELFF
TRBJ2-6	TRBV12-5	NA	NA	TGTGCTAGTGGCTCTGTCGACCTGACTTTC	CASGSVDLTF
TRBJ1-5	TRBV20-1	TRBD1	many	TGCAGTGCTAGGCCAGGGGGGGGCGAGAAGTATAGCAATCAGCCCCAGCATTTT	CSARPGGGEKYSNQPQHF
TRBJ2-5	TRBV4-1	TRBD2	NA	TGCGCCAGCCAAACCGGGACTAGCGGGAGACAAGAGACCCAGTACTTC	CASQTGTSGRQETQYF
TRBJ2-5	TRBV11-2	NA	NA	TGTACCGGCAGCGTGAAACTGATAGGTCTAGAGACCCAGTACTTC	CTGSVKLIGLETQYF
TRBJ1-5	TRBV6-5	TRBD1	NA	TGTACCAGCAGAACAACAGGGGGTAGCAATCAGCCCCAGCATTTT	CTSRTTGGSNQPQHF
TRBJ2-3	TRBV6-2/TRBV6-3	TRBD2	NA	TGTGCCAGCAGTTACCCGGGGGGGGGCGTCACAGATACGCAGTATTTT	CASSYPGGGVTDTQYF
TRBJ1-2	TRBV6-2/TRBV6-3	TRBD1	few	TGTGCCAGCAGTTACAGACAGGGGGCTAGGGGCTACACCTTC	CASSYRQGARGYTF
TRBJ2-1	TRBV6-4	TRBD1	few	TGTGCCAGTAGTGGACAGGGTCAGGATGAGCAGTTCTTC	CASSGQGQDEQFF
TRBJ2-1	TRBV11-3	NA	NA	TGTGCCAACAGGCCCCCTGGGATGGCCTACAATGAACAGTTCTTC	CANRPPGMAYNEQFF